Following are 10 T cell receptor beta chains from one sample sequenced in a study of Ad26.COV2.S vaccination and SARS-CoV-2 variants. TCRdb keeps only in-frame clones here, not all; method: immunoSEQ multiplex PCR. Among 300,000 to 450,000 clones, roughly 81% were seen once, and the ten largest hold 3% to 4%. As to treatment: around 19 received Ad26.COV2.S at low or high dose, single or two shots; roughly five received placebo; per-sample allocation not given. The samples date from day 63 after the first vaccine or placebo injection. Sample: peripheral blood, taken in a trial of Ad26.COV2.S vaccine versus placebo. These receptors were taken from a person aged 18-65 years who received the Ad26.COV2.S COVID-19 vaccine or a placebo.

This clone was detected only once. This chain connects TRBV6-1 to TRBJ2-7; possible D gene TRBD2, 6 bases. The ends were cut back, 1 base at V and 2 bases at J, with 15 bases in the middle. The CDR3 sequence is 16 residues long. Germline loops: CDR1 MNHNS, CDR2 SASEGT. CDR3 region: CASSEGYWREAYEQYF. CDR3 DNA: TGTGCCAGCAGTGAAGGGTACTGGCGGGAAGCCTACGAGCAGTACTTC.

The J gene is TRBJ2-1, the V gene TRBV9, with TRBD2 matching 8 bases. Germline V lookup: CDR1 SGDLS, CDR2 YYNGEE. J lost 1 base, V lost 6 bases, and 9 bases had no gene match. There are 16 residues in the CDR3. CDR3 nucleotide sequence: TGTGCCAGCACCCTCAGCGGGGGCCGTTCCTACAATGAGCAGTTCTTC. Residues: CASTLSGGRSYNEQFF.

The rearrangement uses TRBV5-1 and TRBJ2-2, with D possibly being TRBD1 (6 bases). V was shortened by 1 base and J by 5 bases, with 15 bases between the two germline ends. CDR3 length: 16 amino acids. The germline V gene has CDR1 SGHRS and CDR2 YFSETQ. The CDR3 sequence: CASSLSAGQGTGELFF. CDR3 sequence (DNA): TGCGCCAGCAGCTTGTCCGCAGGGCAGGGGACCGGGGAGCTGTTTTTT.

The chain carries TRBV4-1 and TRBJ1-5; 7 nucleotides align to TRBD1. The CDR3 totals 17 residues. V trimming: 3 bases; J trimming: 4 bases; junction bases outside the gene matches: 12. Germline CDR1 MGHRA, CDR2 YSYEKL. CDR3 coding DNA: TGCGCCAGCAGCCACACCCTGACAGGGTTAGGTAATCAGCCCCAGCATTTT. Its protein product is CASSHTLTGLGNQPQHF.

The DNA for the CDR3 is TGTGCCAGCAGTTTTACTAGCGGGAGCACCGGGGAGCTGTTTTTT. Translated, it gives CASSFTSGSTGELFF. The rearrangement uses TRBV27 and TRBJ2-2; 11 bases line up with TRBD2. Germline loops: CDR1 MNHEY, CDR2 SMNVEV (reference sequence). The CDR3 extends over 15 amino acids. The trim removed 3 bases at V and 4 bases at J, leaving 1 base unmatched.

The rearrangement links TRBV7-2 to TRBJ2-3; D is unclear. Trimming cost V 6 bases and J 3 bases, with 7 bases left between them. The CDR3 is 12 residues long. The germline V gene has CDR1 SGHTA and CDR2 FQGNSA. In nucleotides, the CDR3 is TGTGCCAGCAGGGCTCTTACAGATACGCAGTATTTT. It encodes CASRALTDTQYF.

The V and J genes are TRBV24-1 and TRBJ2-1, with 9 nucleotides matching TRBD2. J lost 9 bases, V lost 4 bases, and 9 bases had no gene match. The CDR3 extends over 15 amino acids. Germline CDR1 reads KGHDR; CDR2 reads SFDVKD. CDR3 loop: CATSDPGTSQTEQFF. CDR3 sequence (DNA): TGTGCCACCAGTGACCCCGGGACTAGCCAAACTGAGCAGTTCTTC.

The CDR3 region is CAALGLADYNEQFF. The CDR3 DNA reads TGTGCCGCATTGGGACTAGCGGACTACAATGAGCAGTTCTTC. The chain recombines TRBV30 with TRBJ2-1; 11 nucleotides align to TRBD2. The CDR3 extends over 14 amino acids. V lost 8 bases to trimming and J lost 3 bases; unmatched junction nucleotides: 6. CDR1 is GTSNPN and CDR2 is SVGIG in the germline V gene (reference sequence).

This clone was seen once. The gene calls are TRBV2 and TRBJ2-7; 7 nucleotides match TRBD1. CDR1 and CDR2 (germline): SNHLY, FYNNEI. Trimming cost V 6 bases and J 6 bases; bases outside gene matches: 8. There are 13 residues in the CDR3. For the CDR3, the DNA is TGTGCCAGCAGGAGTCGGGACAGCGGCGAGCAGTACTTC. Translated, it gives CASRSRDSGEQYF.

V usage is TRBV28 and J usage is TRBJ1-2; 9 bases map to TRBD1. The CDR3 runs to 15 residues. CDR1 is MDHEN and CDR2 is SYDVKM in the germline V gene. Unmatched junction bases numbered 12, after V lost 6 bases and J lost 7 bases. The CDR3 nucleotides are TGTGCCAGCAGGCCGGGGGACAGGGTCACCTCTGGCTACACCTTC. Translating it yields CASRPGDRVTSGYTF.